The sequence of this TCR beta chain was determined in a study of shared clonotypes between healthy human individuals. The CDR3 spans 14 residues. V lost 2 bases, J lost 1 base, and 9 bases lay in between. The germline V gene encodes CDR1 MNHEY and CDR2 SVGAGI. Profiled with immunoSEQ multiplex PCR; TCRdb holds only in-frame clones, not every one. The sample contains 2,500,000 or so clones, more than 85% of which appear only once. General study points: Estimated richness values were generally larger in naive subsets than in memory subsets. Several donors held about 5% of naive CD4 clonotypes in common.

On this clone: What it binds is not known.

The chain has TRBV6-5 and TRBJ2-7; D assignment may be TRBD1 or TRBD2 (5 bases each). Sequencing input: naive CD4+ T cells from PBMCs. Noted subset: CD45RA+ positively selected. The sequence came from a man younger than 30 in good health. Some clones in this sample may be carry-over from other donors' samples. The CDR3 region has the DNA TGTGCCAGCAGTTACACGGGACGGTCCTACGAGCAGTACTTC. Protein product: CASSYTGRSYEQYF.